This T cell receptor (beta chain) was profiled in a study of blood T cell repertoires in COVID-19. The overall study: Acute and convalescent COVID-19 specimens originated in the United States, Italy and Spain. Nucleic acid was either cDNA or gDNA, and it came from T cells, B-cell-depleted T cells, or PBMCs.

The Seattle site enrolled patients during active infection and followed them longitudinally. Per the authors' pipeline: Amplification of reference gene primers provided the estimated nucleated cell counts. The assay was immunoSEQ multiplex PCR, and TCRdb's table has in-frame clones only and misses some. D and trimming come from the DNA, and the V and J calls and clone size come from that table. The data hold about 150,000 clones, with 83% observed a single time. The CDR3 totals 13 residues. V lost 2 bases to trimming and J lost 7 bases, with 11 bases between them. CDR1 is SGHDN and CDR2 is FVKESK in the germline V gene.

The V and J genes are TRBV14 and TRBJ1-2; D gene uncertain. This TCR was sampled from a woman aged 55-70 years with COVID-19, enrolled during active disease. Sample: peripheral blood. CDR3: CASSQRLLGGYTF. The CDR3 DNA sequence: TGTGCCAGCAGCCAAAGATTGCTCGGTGGCTACACCTTC.